The 13 T cell receptor beta chains reported below all come from one sample, sequenced in a study of blood T cells in healthy people across ages. A J-beta primer mix and a sample-barcoded 5' primer were used in a second PCR of roughly 6 to 11 cycles. In TCRdb, the 5' RACE reads were re-called with MiXCR into one record per CDR3 protein. The data hold some 640,000 distinct CDR3 sequences, with approximately 30% observed a single time. Material: blood. The origin of the receptors is an elderly woman in good health.

This clonotype showed up many times. The chain links TRBV14 to TRBJ2-5; 8 bases align to TRBD2. With V trimmed by 0 bases and J by 5 bases, 17 bases remained unmatched. Per the germline V gene, CDR1 is SGHDN and CDR2 is FVKESK. This CDR3 region has 19 residues. The CDR3 DNA reads as TGTGCCAGCAGCCAAGAGGCCCCGGGAAGCGGGGGCCTGAGGGAGACCCAGTACTTC. Its translation is CASSQEAPGSGGLRETQYF.

This clonotype has more than one count but fewer than ten. The chain carries TRBV7-9 and TRBJ1-2; D possibly corresponds to TRBD1 (6 bases). The CDR3 runs 15 residues. Germline values: CDR1 SEHNR, CDR2 FQNEAQ (reference sequence). Trimming pared 5 bases from V and 1 base from J, leaving 14 bases between. CDR3 in DNA: TGTGCCAGCAGCCGGCAGGGGACAAGTAACTATGGCTACACCTTC. Amino acid sequence: CASSRQGTSNYGYTF.

In its sample, this clonotype was seen a few times. The CDR3 spells CASSWRENTEAFF. The CDR3 bases are TGTGCCAGCAGTTGGAGAGAAAACACTGAAGCTTTCTTT. This chain joins TRBV27 and TRBJ1-1, with D unclear. This CDR3 spans 13 amino acids. V was pared by 4 bases and J by 2 bases, with 8 bases between. The germline gives CDR1 MNHEY, CDR2 SMNVEV (reference sequence).

This clonotype came up a few times. This chain's CDR3 is CASSLFRGENGYTF. The CDR3 DNA is TGTGCCAGCAGCTTGTTCAGGGGGGAGAATGGCTACACCTTC. The chain is built from TRBV5-5 and TRBJ1-2; 7 positions agree with TRBD1. The CDR3 runs to 14 residues. V was pared by 1 base and J by 6 bases, with 6 bases of the junction left unmatched. Germline lookup yields CDR1 SGHKS and CDR2 YYEKEE (reference sequence).

The chain uses TRBV30 and TRBJ2-5; the D is unclear. CDR3 size: 16 residues. The germline CDR1 and CDR2 sequences are GTSNPN and SVGIG (reference sequence). The V gene lost 0 bases and the J gene lost 3 bases, with 17 bases spanning the gap. The CDR3 DNA sequence: TGTGCCTGGAGTGTACTAATCGCGGCAGCTGAAGAGACCCAGTACTTC. This gives the protein CAWSVLIAAAEETQYF.

This clonotype has only a few counts. The chain uses TRBV14 and TRBJ2-3, with D unresolved. V was shortened by 3 bases and J by 3 bases, with 13 bases between the two germline ends. The CDR3 contains 15 residues. From germline, CDR1 is SGHDN and CDR2 FVKESK. CDR3 protein: CASSQPAVATDTQYF. CDR3 DNA sequence: TGTGCCAGCAGCCAGCCCGCTGTCGCTACAGATACGCAGTATTTT.

This clonotype turned up a few times. This chain links TRBV9 with TRBJ2-7, with a tentative D call TRBD2 (5 bases). V lost 4 bases, J lost 5 bases, and 16 bases lay in between. Germline-derived CDR1 and CDR2 are SGDLS and YYNGEE. The CDR3 runs 14 residues. The CDR3 DNA reads TGTGCCAGCAGCTTCGAGGGATTGTTAAACGAGCAGTACTTC. It translates to CASSFEGLLNEQYF.

This clonotype was found many times. The V and J genes are TRBV6-6 and TRBJ1-2; D call uncertain. The germline gives CDR1 MNHNY, CDR2 SVGAGI (reference sequence). Trimming shortened V by 4 bases and J by 2 bases, and 11 bases separated the two germline ends. The CDR3 sequence is 14 residues long. The CDR3 nucleotides are TGTGCCAGCAGTTCCCTCCGGGCGAACTATGGCTACACCTTC. Protein: CASSSLRANYGYTF.

The rearrangement links TRBV20-1 to TRBJ2-5; possible D gene TRBD2, 6 bases. Trimming removed 4 bases at V and 6 bases at J, with 21 bases between. Per the germline V gene, CDR1 is DFQATT and CDR2 is SNEGSKA (reference sequence). The CDR3 consists of 15 residues. The CDR3 DNA reads as TGCAGTGCTACCGGGGCGGCCAGCGGGTTGAAGACCCAGTACTTC. Protein: CSATGAASGLKTQYF.

In this sample, this clonotype turned up many times. The chain employs TRBV4-3 and TRBJ2-7; 7 positions match TRBD1. V trimming: 0 bases; J trimming: 7 bases; junction bases outside the gene matches: 15. In germline, CDR1 is LGHNA, CDR2 YSLEER. This CDR3 spans 17 amino acids. DNA of the CDR3: TGCGCCAGCAGCCAAGATTTGGGACAGAGTTCGTTAAGAGAGCAGTACTTC. Translation: CASSQDLGQSSLREQYF.

This clonotype has a count of ten or more. This may be a read error, as it is one base from a much larger clone. V and J are TRBV7-9 and TRBJ2-7; TRBD2 aligns across 7 bases. The ends lost 5 bases at V and 4 bases at J; junction bases unmatched: 8. This CDR3 comprises 14 residues. Germline-derived CDR1 and CDR2 are SEHNR and FQNEAQ (reference sequence). CDR3 nucleotide sequence: TGTGCCAGCAGCGGGGAGGGCAGGTCATACGAGCAGTACTTC. Translation: CASSGEGRSYEQYF.

V usage is TRBV7-3 and J usage is TRBJ2-3; TRBD1 or TRBD2 may be the D gene (6 bases each). This CDR3 is 18 amino acids long. Between the trimmed V and J ends, which lost 5 bases and 2 bases, there was a span of 23 bases. Per the germline V gene, CDR1 is SGHTA and CDR2 is FQGTGA. Written as DNA, the CDR3 is TGTGCCAGCAGCCGGATTGGGGTGTCGGGGGCCTCCACAGATACGCAGTATTTT. Amino acids: CASSRIGVSGASTDTQYF.

Points on this clonotype: A much larger clone is a single base away; this may be a read error. The chain uses TRBV7-9 and TRBJ2-6; D might be TRBD2 (6 bases). V gave up 4 bases and J gave up 4 bases, with 8 bases separating them. The length of the CDR3 is 14 residues. Germline V lookup: CDR1 SEHNR, CDR2 FQNEAQ (reference sequence). In DNA form, the CDR3 reads TGTGCCAGCAGCTGCGGGGCCGGGGCCAACGTCCTGACTTTC. As protein: CASSCGAGANVLTF.